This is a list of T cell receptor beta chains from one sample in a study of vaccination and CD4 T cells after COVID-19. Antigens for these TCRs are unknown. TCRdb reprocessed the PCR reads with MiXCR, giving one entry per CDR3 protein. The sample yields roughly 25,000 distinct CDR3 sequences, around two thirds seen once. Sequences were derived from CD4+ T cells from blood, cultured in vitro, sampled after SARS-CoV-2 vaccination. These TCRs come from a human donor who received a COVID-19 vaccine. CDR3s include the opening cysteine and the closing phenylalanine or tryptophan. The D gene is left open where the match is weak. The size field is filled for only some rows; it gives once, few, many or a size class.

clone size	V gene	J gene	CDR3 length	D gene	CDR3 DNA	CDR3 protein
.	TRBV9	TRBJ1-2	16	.	TGTGCCAGCAGCGTAGCTACCTTCCCCGGGACAAATGGCTACACCTTC	CASSVATFPGTNGYTF
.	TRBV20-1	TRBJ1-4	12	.	TGCAGTGTAGGGAGACGGGGGGAAAAACTGTTTTTT	CSVGRRGEKLFF
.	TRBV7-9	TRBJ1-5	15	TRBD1	TGTGCCAGCAGCTTGGTCGGGACAGGGAATCAGCCCCAGCATTTT	CASSLVGTGNQPQHF
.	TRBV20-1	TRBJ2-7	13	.	TGCAGTGCTAGAGATTCCCCGACCTACGAGCAGTACTTC	CSARDSPTYEQYF
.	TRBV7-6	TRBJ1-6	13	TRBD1	TGTGCCAGCAGACGGCAGGGGGATTCACCCCTCCACTTT	CASRRQGDSPLHF
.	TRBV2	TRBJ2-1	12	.	TGTGCCAGCAGTGAATTTTTCAATGAGCAGTTCTTC	CASSEFFNEQFF
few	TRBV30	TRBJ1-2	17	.	TGTGCCTGGAGTGTACGGACGATCGGGATGAGAAAGGGAGGCTACACCTTC	CAWSVRTIGMRKGGYTF
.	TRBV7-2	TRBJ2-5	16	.	TGTGCCAGCAGCTTTTTCCCCCGGGGGCGGGGAGAGACCCAGTACTTC	CASSFFPRGRGETQYF
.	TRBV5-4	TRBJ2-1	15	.	TGTGCCAGCAGCTTGGCACTAGCTGCCCACCATGAGCAGTTCTTC	CASSLALAAHHEQFF
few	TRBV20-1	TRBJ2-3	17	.	TGCAGTGCTATGAGGGGGGGGGCCATTTCTGGCACAGATACGCAGTATTTT	CSAMRGGAISGTDTQYF
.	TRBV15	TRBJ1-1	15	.	TGTGCCACCAGCAGACCTCTTGGGGGGGAGACTGAAGCTTTCTTT	CATSRPLGGETEAFF
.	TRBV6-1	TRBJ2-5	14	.	TGTGCCAGCAGTGCAGGGTGGGGGGACGAGACCCAGTACTTC	CASSAGWGDETQYF
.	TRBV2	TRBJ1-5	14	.	TGTGCCAGCAGTCAGGGTAATAGCAATCAGCCCCAGCATTTT	CASSQGNSNQPQHF
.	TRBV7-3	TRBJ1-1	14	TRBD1	TGTGCCAGCAGCTTGACAGGGGGCCTCACTGAAGCTTTCTTT	CASSLTGGLTEAFF
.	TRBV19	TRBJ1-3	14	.	TGTGCCAGTAAGGGAGGGATGGCTGGAAACACCATATATTTT	CASKGGMAGNTIYF
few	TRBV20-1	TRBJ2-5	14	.	TGCAGTGCTAGAGTTGGGGGGCACCAAGAGACCCAGTACTTC	CSARVGGHQETQYF
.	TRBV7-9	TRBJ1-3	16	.	TGTGCCAGCACCTCCAGCCGGACAAACTCTGGAAACACCATATATTTT	CASTSSRTNSGNTIYF
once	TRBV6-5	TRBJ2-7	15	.	TGTGCCAGCAGTTACTCCTGGACAGCAATGTACGAGCAGTACTTC	CASSYSWTAMYEQYF
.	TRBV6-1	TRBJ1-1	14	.	TGTGCCAGCGGGGAGGGGCACGAGAGGACTGAAGCTTTCTTT	CASGEGHERTEAFF
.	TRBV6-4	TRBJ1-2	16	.	TGTGCCAGCAGTGAAACCCTAAGAGGGGACAACTATGGCTACACCTTC	CASSETLRGDNYGYTF
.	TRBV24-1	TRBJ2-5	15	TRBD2	TGTGCCACCAGTGATCCTAGGACTAGCCCAGAGACCCAGTACTTC	CATSDPRTSPETQYF
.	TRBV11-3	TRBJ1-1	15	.	TGTGCCAGCAGCGCCGGCGGGACTGTGAACACTGAAGCTTTCTTT	CASSAGGTVNTEAFF
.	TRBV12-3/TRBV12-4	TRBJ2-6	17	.	TGTGCCAGCAGCCTAAGCGACGGGTTTGGTGGGGCCAACGTCCTGACTTTC	CASSLSDGFGGANVLTF
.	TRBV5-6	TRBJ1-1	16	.	TGTGCCAGCAGCTTGGATCCAGGGGCCATGAACACTGAAGCTTTCTTT	CASSLDPGAMNTEAFF
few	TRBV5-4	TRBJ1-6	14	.	TGTGCCAGCAGCTTGGAGGGGCGGGATTCACCCCTCCACTTT	CASSLEGRDSPLHF
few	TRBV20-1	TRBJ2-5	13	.	TGCAGTGCTAGCGGTTTCGGGACCGAGACCCAGTACTTC	CSASGFGTETQYF